These 2 T cell receptor beta chains were all obtained from the same sample, sequenced in a study of neurological immune-mediated disorders. TCRdb used MiXCR to reprocess the 5' RACE reads, holding one entry per CDR3 protein. This table holds roughly 25,000 distinct CDR3 sequences, 5.5% to 8% found once. Sequencing input: PBMCs. These receptors were collected from a woman in her thirties or forties in good health.

This clonotype was recorded at least ten times. This chain links TRBV5-1 with TRBJ2-6; no firm D call. Trimming stripped 1 base from V and 0 bases from J, with 5 bases between. The CDR3 covers 15 residues. The V gene's germline CDR1 is SGHRS and CDR2 YFSETQ. The CDR3 loop reads CASSLTASGANVLTF. The CDR3 coding sequence is TGCGCCAGCAGCTTGACCGCCTCTGGGGCCAACGTCCTGACTTTC.

This clonotype occurred many times. CDR3 DNA sequence: TGTGCCAGCACCGGACTAGCGACCGTCTATGAGCAGTTCTTC. Protein sequence: CASTGLATVYEQFF. The chain is built from TRBV11-2 and TRBJ2-1; 9 bases map to TRBD2. V lost 7 bases, J lost 8 bases, and 9 bases stayed unmatched. Germline-derived CDR1 and CDR2 are SGHAT and FQNNGV. The CDR3 consists of 14 residues.